This T cell receptor (beta chain) was identified in a study of T cell clonotyping in hematopoietic cell transplantation. Study-wide results and limits: No sorting was done, leaving CD4 and CD8 contributions mixed. Recipient TCR diversity dropped after transplant; expanded clonotypes rose from day 30 to 180. At the given depth, recipient repertoires were over 95% de novo clonotypes. Graft donor and pretransplant recipient Inverse Simpson Index values predicted broader posttransplant TCR diversity.

Generated by immunoSEQ multiplex PCR, the TCRdb table keeps only in-frame clones and is missing some. The sample comprises around 17,000 clones, around 71% of which are singletons, and roughly 8.8% rests with the top ten. This clone was counted once. Its antigen is not identified. The sequence was obtained from a woman in her sixties or seventies in good health. Some clones in this sample may be carry-over from other donors' samples. Source material: peripheral blood mononuclear cells.

The CDR3 DNA follows: TGTGCCAGCAGCTTAAGTCCCGCCGCTGGAAACACCATATATTTT. It encodes CASSLSPAAGNTIYF. V and J are TRBV7-3 and TRBJ1-3; D unclear. Between the trimmed V and J ends, which lost 1 base and 2 bases, there was a span of 9 bases. The CDR3 length is 15 residues. Germline V gives CDR1 SGHTA, CDR2 FQGTGA.